A selection of T cell receptor beta chains follows, all from one sample in a study of Graves' ophthalmopathy and Graves' hyperthyroidism. TCRdb reanalysed the multiplex PCR reads using MiXCR and keeps one entry per CDR3 protein. Here the sample spans 740,000 or so distinct CDR3 sequences, roughly 40% being singletons. Sequencing used peripheral blood. These receptors came from an adult man with Graves' ophthalmopathy. CDR3s include the opening cysteine and the closing phenylalanine or tryptophan. A D gene is named only where the DNA matches it firmly. Clone size appears in some rows only: once, few, many, or a class for an expanded clone.

j_call,clone_size,v_call,d_call,cdr3_nt,cdr3_aa
TRBJ2-7,many,TRBV29-1,-,TGCAGCGCGGGCCAGGGGGGGCCCTACGAGCAGTACTTC,CSAGQGGPYEQYF
TRBJ2-7,-,TRBV29-1,-,TGCAGCAGTTTTGCCGGACCCTACGAGCAGTACTTC,CSSFAGPYEQYF
TRBJ2-2,few,TRBV25-1,-,TGTGCCAGCAGTTCCTCCGGGACCGCTGTTAGTGGGGAGCTGTTTTTT,CASSSSGTAVSGELFF
TRBJ2-7,-,TRBV13,-,TGTACCAGCAGCGCCGGGAACTCCTACGAGCAGTACTTC,CTSSAGNSYEQYF
TRBJ1-4,-,TRBV25-1,-,TGTGCCAGCAGACTGGGCCCACCCGCCGAAAAACTGTTTTTT,CASRLGPPAEKLFF
TRBJ2-5,many,TRBV19,TRBD2,TGTGCCAGTAGCAAAGGGCGGGAGGCTTCTTGGCTGTACTTC,CASSKGREASWLYF
TRBJ1-6,once,TRBV10-3,-,TGTGCCATCAGTGAGTCGCTGGACAGTAATTCACCCCTCCACTTT,CAISESLDSNSPLHF
TRBJ2-3,-,TRBV7-9,-,TGTGCCAGCAGCTTAGCGAGGTCAACAGATAGCACAGATACGCAGTATTTT,CASSLARSTDSTDTQYF
TRBJ1-2,many,TRBV2,-,TGTGCCAGCAGTTGGGGAGAAGGAGGCTACACCTTC,CASSWGEGGYTF
TRBJ2-7,-,TRBV2,-,TGTGCCAGCAGTTCCTCCGGGACGGACGGCTACGAGCAGTACTTC,CASSSSGTDGYEQYF
TRBJ1-5,few,TRBV25-1,-,TGTGCCAGCAGTGATAGTGCCGGGGGGGGTAACGGTCAGCCCCAGCATTTT,CASSDSAGGGNGQPQHF
TRBJ2-7,once,TRBV15,-,TGTGCCACCAGCAGAGGGGTCTCGGGGCAGGAGGCAAAGGAGCAGTACTTC,CATSRGVSGQEAKEQYF
TRBJ2-7,-,TRBV10-3,TRBD1,TGTGCCAGCAGCTTAGGGGGACAGCAAATCTCCTACGAGCAGTACTTC,CASSLGGQQISYEQYF
TRBJ2-2,-,TRBV28,-,TGTGCCAGCAGTTCAGCGGGACAGTTCGGGGAGCTGTTTTTT,CASSSAGQFGELFF
TRBJ2-7,few,TRBV3-1,-,TGTGCCAGCAGCCCCGGAGCCCTAAAGGGCGAGCAGTACTTC,CASSPGALKGEQYF
TRBJ2-7,many,TRBV15,TRBD1,TGTGCCACCAGCAGAGTACCTCTGGACAGGGAATCCTACGAGCAGTACTTC,CATSRVPLDRESYEQYF
TRBJ1-3,-,TRBV7-2,-,TGTGCCAGCAGCTTACCCGCGGGGATGAACACCATATATTTT,CASSLPAGMNTIYF
TRBJ2-7,few,TRBV20-1,TRBD1,TGCAGTGCTAGAGAGGGGACAGGGGGACGCGAGCAGTACTTC,CSAREGTGGREQYF
TRBJ1-6,few,TRBV2,-,TGTGCCAGCAGTGAAGGAAGGGGCCACTCACTCCTCCACTTT,CASSEGRGHSLLHF
TRBJ1-1,-,TRBV5-4,-,TGTGCCAGCAGCCCCGGAGGCAGGGCGGACACTGAAGCTTTCTTT,CASSPGGRADTEAFF
TRBJ1-5,many,TRBV20-1,-,TGCAGTGCTGACACGGGCAATCAGCCCCAGCATTTT,CSADTGNQPQHF
TRBJ2-7,-,TRBV27,-,TGTGCCAGCAGTTTGAAAATGACCTACGAGCAGTACTTC,CASSLKMTYEQYF
TRBJ2-6,-,TRBV25-1,-,TGTGCCAGCAGCTTAGACCCGACCCCATCTGGGGCCAACGTCCTGACTTTC,CASSLDPTPSGANVLTF
TRBJ2-5,-,TRBV20-1,-,TGCAGTGCTAGAGATCACGGAGACAGCAGTTCAGAGACCCAGTACTTC,CSARDHGDSSSETQYF
TRBJ1-5,-,TRBV20-1,-,TGCAGTGCTAGTTCGGGATCTAGCAATCAGCCCCAGCATTTT,CSASSGSSNQPQHF
TRBJ2-7,-,TRBV10-3,TRBD2,TGTGCCAGCAGCCGCACGGGACTAGCGGACTCCTACGAGCAGTACTTC,CASSRTGLADSYEQYF
TRBJ2-7,-,TRBV10-3,TRBD2,TGTGCCACCACTAGCGGGGGTGACGAGCAGTACTTC,CATTSGGDEQYF
TRBJ1-2,many,TRBV10-1,TRBD1,TGCGCCAGCACGGGAACAGGGGGCGCCTATGGCTACACCTTC,CASTGTGGAYGYTF
TRBJ1-5,-,TRBV12-3/TRBV12-4,-,TGTGCCAGCAGTTCAAACAACAACAATCAGCCCCAGCATTTT,CASSSNNNNQPQHF
TRBJ1-6,many,TRBV20-1,-,TGCAGTGCTAGAGATCGTGGGGACTCACCCCTCCACTTT,CSARDRGDSPLHF
TRBJ2-5,-,TRBV2,-,TGTGCCAGCAGTTACAGCCAATGGACAGCCCAAAAAGGGGAGACCCAGTACTTC,CASSYSQWTAQKGETQYF
TRBJ2-5,many,TRBV10-3,TRBD2,TGTGCCATCAGTGAGTCGGCGGGAGAGGTGGAGACCCAGTACTTC,CAISESAGEVETQYF